This T cell receptor (beta chain) derives from a study of shared clonotypes between healthy human individuals. Study-wide points: The naive CD4 repertoires of a handful of donors were compared, and roughly 5.1% of clonotypes were shared. Some clonotypes were shared by all four sorted-subset donors, while others were not shared. The non-shared ones had lower generation probabilities than the shared ones.

Concerning this clone: Its matching antigen is unknown.

The CDR3 sequence is 17 residues long. TCRdb keeps only in-frame clones here, not all; method: immunoSEQ multiplex PCR. Among 2,100,000 or so clones listed, around 95% were seen once. The chain recombines TRBV21-1 with TRBJ1-5. TRBV21-1 constitutes a pseudogene. The origin of this receptor is a man younger than 35 in good health. Input material: naive CD4+ T cells sorted from blood. As for subset: CD45RA+ positively selected. CDR3 DNA: TGTGCCAGCAGCAAAACCAGGACCCAGAATAGCAATCAGCCCCAGCATTTT. As protein: CASSKTRTQNSNQPQHF.